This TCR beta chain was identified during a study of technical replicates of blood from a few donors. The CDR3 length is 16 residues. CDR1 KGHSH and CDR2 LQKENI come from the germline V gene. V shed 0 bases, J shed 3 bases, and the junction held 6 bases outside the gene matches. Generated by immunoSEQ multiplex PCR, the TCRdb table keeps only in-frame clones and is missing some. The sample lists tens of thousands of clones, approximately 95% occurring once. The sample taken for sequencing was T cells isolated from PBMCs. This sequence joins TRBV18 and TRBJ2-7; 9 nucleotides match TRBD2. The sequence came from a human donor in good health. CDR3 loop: CASSPPIPSGDYEQYF. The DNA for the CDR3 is TGTGCCAGCTCACCACCGATCCCTAGCGGGGACTACGAGCAGTACTTC.